Listed below are T cell receptor beta chains from one sample, sequenced in a study of blood T cell repertoires in COVID-19. Clones were sequenced by immunoSEQ multiplex PCR, and TCRdb holds only the in-frame ones, with some missing. Of about 280,000 clones detected, roughly 87% appear once; the ten largest clones hold 9% to 9.5%. The sample taken for sequencing was peripheral blood. These receptors all stem from a man between 18 and 29 years old with active or convalescent COVID-19. Both conserved end residues are part of each CDR3. Fields, in order: J gene, V gene, clone size, D gene, CDR3 protein, CDR3 DNA. A D gene is named only where the DNA matches it firmly. The size entry is marked missing in some rows and otherwise reads once, few, many or a size class.

J: TRBJ1-2; V: TRBV3-1/TRBV3-2; size: once; D: -; CDR3: CASSTRHGGYTF; DNA: TGTGCCAGCAGCACCCGACATGGGGGCTACACCTTC
J: TRBJ2-7; V: TRBV19; size: few; D: TRBD2; CDR3: CASRPLAGAYEQYF; DNA: TGTGCCAGTAGACCGCTAGCGGGAGCCTACGAGCAGTACTTC
J: TRBJ2-3; V: TRBV7-9; size: -; D: -; CDR3: CASSRKGGSDTQYF; DNA: TGTGCCAGCAGCCGAAAGGGGGGGTCAGATACGCAGTATTTT
J: TRBJ2-6; V: TRBV6-2/TRBV6-3; size: -; D: -; CDR3: CASSLLQVSGANVLTF; DNA: TGTGCCAGCAGTTTACTACAGGTCTCTGGGGCCAACGTCCTGACTTTC
J: TRBJ1-2; V: TRBV14; size: -; D: -; CDR3: CASSQGGSGEGYTF; DNA: TGTGCCAGCAGCCAAGGAGGGTCGGGAGAGGGCTACACCTTC
J: TRBJ2-1; V: TRBV2; size: once; D: TRBD2; CDR3: CASTPEAGNYNEQFF; DNA: TGTGCCAGCACCCCTGAAGCGGGGAACTACAATGAGCAGTTCTTC
J: TRBJ2-7; V: TRBV5-4; size: -; D: -; CDR3: CASSADSYEQYF; DNA: TGTGCCAGCAGCGCGGACTCCTACGAGCAGTACTTC
J: TRBJ1-1; V: TRBV9; size: -; D: TRBD1; CDR3: CASSVGDRASTEAFF; DNA: TGTGCCAGCAGCGTAGGGGACAGGGCTTCCACTGAAGCTTTCTTT
J: TRBJ2-3; V: TRBV21-1; size: -; D: -; CDR3: CASSKVGTDSTDTQYF; DNA: TGTGCCAGCAGCAAAGTTGGAACAGATAGCACAGATACGCAGTATTTT
J: TRBJ1-5; V: TRBV7-6; size: -; D: -; CDR3: CASSLSGNGNQPQHF; DNA: TGTGCCAGCAGCTTATCAGGGAATGGCAATCAGCCCCAGCATTTT
J: TRBJ2-7; V: TRBV19; size: -; D: TRBD2; CDR3: CATTPGSGGTYEQYF; DNA: TGTGCCACCACCCCGGGAAGCGGGGGAACCTACGAGCAGTACTTC
J: TRBJ1-2; V: TRBV7-9; size: -; D: -; CDR3: CASSPTGTRTELGYTF; DNA: TGTGCCAGCAGCCCCACAGGGACAAGGACGGAGTTAGGCTACACCTTC
J: TRBJ2-7; V: TRBV3-1/TRBV3-2; size: -; D: -; CDR3: CASSQLGGKEQYF; DNA: TGTGCCAGCAGCCAACTGGGGGGAAAGGAGCAGTACTTC
J: TRBJ2-3; V: TRBV2; size: once; D: TRBD2; CDR3: CASSGGGRKTDTQYF; DNA: TGTGCCAGCAGTGGCGGGGGGAGAAAAACAGATACGCAGTATTTT
J: TRBJ1-1; V: TRBV19; size: -; D: -; CDR3: CASSIGQQTPSFF; DNA: TGTGCCAGTAGTATAGGTCAACAAACGCCTTCCTTCTTT
J: TRBJ2-6; V: TRBV4-1; size: -; D: TRBD2; CDR3: CASSPLAGVDGANVLTF; DNA: TGCGCCAGCAGCCCTTTGGCGGGGGTAGACGGGGCCAACGTCCTGACTTTC
J: TRBJ2-5; V: TRBV7-9; size: -; D: -; CDR3: CASSLVSGREYF; DNA: TGTGCCAGCAGCTTAGTTTCAGGGCGAGAGTACTTC
J: TRBJ1-2; V: TRBV9; size: -; D: -; CDR3: CASSVVTSGSNYGYTF; DNA: TGTGCCAGCAGCGTAGTAACGTCGGGATCTAACTATGGCTACACCTTC
J: TRBJ2-5; V: TRBV16; size: -; D: -; CDR3: CASSQGGSDQETQYF; DNA: TGTGCCAGCAGCCAAGGGGGGAGCGACCAAGAGACCCAGTACTTC
J: TRBJ2-2; V: TRBV6-5; size: -; D: TRBD2; CDR3: CATALAGGNGELFF; DNA: TGTGCCACTGCACTAGCGGGGGGGAACGGGGAGCTGTTTTTT
J: TRBJ2-3; V: TRBV11-2; size: -; D: -; CDR3: CASSLEVSGWDTQYF; DNA: TGTGCCAGCAGCTTAGAGGTTAGCGGATGGGATACGCAGTATTTT
J: TRBJ1-4; V: TRBV6-5; size: -; D: -; CDR3: CASRGGSNEKLFF; DNA: TGTGCCAGCAGGGGGGGATCTAATGAAAAACTGTTTTTT
J: TRBJ2-7; V: TRBV13; size: -; D: TRBD1; CDR3: CASSSRTGADEQYF; DNA: TGTGCCAGCAGTTCGCGAACAGGGGCGGACGAGCAGTACTTC
J: TRBJ2-7; V: TRBV9; size: -; D: TRBD2; CDR3: CASSAGTSSYEQYF; DNA: TGTGCCAGCAGCGCCGGGACTAGCTCCTACGAGCAGTACTTC
J: TRBJ2-7; V: TRBV7-9; size: -; D: -; CDR3: CASSPGLYEQYF; DNA: TGTGCCAGCAGCCCGGGACTCTACGAGCAGTACTTC
J: TRBJ2-5; V: TRBV5-1; size: -; D: TRBD2; CDR3: CASSLLVAGGQETQYF; DNA: TGCGCCAGCAGCTTGCTCGTAGCGGGGGGGCAAGAGACCCAGTACTTC
J: TRBJ2-1; V: TRBV5-4; size: -; D: TRBD2; CDR3: CASSGALAGGLSEQFF; DNA: TGTGCCAGCAGCGGTGCTCTAGCGGGGGGGCTTAGTGAGCAGTTCTTC
J: TRBJ2-1; V: TRBV27; size: -; D: TRBD1; CDR3: CASSLSGGDEQFF; DNA: TGTGCCAGCAGTTTATCAGGGGGCGATGAGCAGTTCTTC
J: TRBJ2-1; V: TRBV12-3/TRBV12-4; size: -; D: -; CDR3: CASSLQGDEQFF; DNA: TGTGCCAGCAGTTTACAGGGCGATGAGCAGTTCTTC
J: TRBJ2-1; V: TRBV13; size: -; D: TRBD2; CDR3: CASSPTGGGGYTSYNEQFF; DNA: TGTGCCAGCAGCCCGACGGGGGGCGGGGGGTATACCTCCTACAATGAGCAGTTCTTC
J: TRBJ1-1; V: TRBV4-1; size: -; D: -; CDR3: CASSQDGNTEAFF; DNA: TGCGCCAGCAGCCAAGACGGGAACACTGAAGCTTTCTTT
J: TRBJ2-7; V: TRBV19; size: -; D: TRBD1; CDR3: CASRDRGSYEQYF; DNA: TGTGCCAGCCGGGACAGGGGGTCCTACGAGCAGTACTTC
J: TRBJ2-7; V: TRBV6-5; size: -; D: -; CDR3: CASGARASYEQYF; DNA: TGTGCCAGCGGAGCCAGGGCCTCCTACGAGCAGTACTTC
J: TRBJ2-7; V: TRBV5-4; size: -; D: TRBD2; CDR3: CASSLTSGEYEQYF; DNA: TGTGCCAGCAGCTTGACTAGCGGGGAGTACGAGCAGTACTTC
J: TRBJ1-5; V: TRBV12-3/TRBV12-4; size: once; D: -; CDR3: CASSLAGHQPQHF; DNA: TGTGCCAGCAGTTTAGCGGGGCATCAGCCCCAGCATTTT
J: TRBJ2-5; V: TRBV7-9; size: -; D: -; CDR3: CASNEDSPQETQYF; DNA: TGTGCCAGCAACGAGGACAGCCCCCAAGAGACCCAGTACTTC
J: TRBJ1-1; V: TRBV7-2; size: -; D: -; CDR3: CASSFGAFF; DNA: TGTGCCAGCAGCTTCGGGGCTTTCTTT
J: TRBJ1-1; V: TRBV13; size: once; D: -; CDR3: CASSLGATEAFF; DNA: TGTGCCAGCAGCTTAGGGGCCACTGAAGCTTTCTTT
J: TRBJ2-1; V: TRBV12-5; size: once; D: -; CDR3: CASGLGGQLEQFF; DNA: TGTGCTAGTGGTTTGGGGGGACAACTTGAGCAGTTCTTC
J: TRBJ2-7; V: TRBV6-5; size: -; D: TRBD1; CDR3: CATTRTGFYEQYF; DNA: TGTGCCACGACCCGGACAGGGTTCTACGAGCAGTACTTC
J: TRBJ1-4; V: TRBV15; size: -; D: -; CDR3: CATSRLSGGGSEKLFF; DNA: TGTGCCACCAGCAGACTCAGCGGGGGAGGGAGTGAAAAACTGTTTTTT
J: TRBJ2-1; V: TRBV9; size: -; D: -; CDR3: CASSVDLAAYEQFF; DNA: TGTGCCAGCAGCGTAGACCTAGCCGCCTATGAGCAGTTCTTC
J: TRBJ1-6; V: TRBV5-6; size: -; D: -; CDR3: CASSLVTGGGGSPLHF; DNA: TGTGCCAGCAGCTTGGTGACCGGGGGCGGGGGTTCACCCCTCCACTTT
J: TRBJ2-2; V: TRBV19; size: -; D: TRBD1; CDR3: CASSTGTANTGELFF; DNA: TGTGCCAGTAGTACGGGGACAGCGAACACCGGGGAGCTGTTTTTT
J: TRBJ2-1; V: TRBV15; size: once; D: -; CDR3: CATGSGFYNEQFF; DNA: TGTGCCACCGGTTCAGGGTTCTACAATGAGCAGTTCTTC
J: TRBJ1-5; V: TRBV10-3; size: once; D: TRBD1; CDR3: CAISEGQGIGPQHF; DNA: TGTGCCATCAGTGAGGGACAGGGAATAGGGCCCCAGCATTTT
J: TRBJ1-5; V: TRBV7-6; size: -; D: -; CDR3: CASSLVAPPGQPQHF; DNA: TGTGCCAGCAGCTTAGTTGCCCCCCCCGGTCAGCCCCAGCATTTT
J: TRBJ2-1; V: TRBV3-1/TRBV3-2; size: -; D: -; CDR3: CASSQEGGRGHNEQFF; DNA: TGTGCCAGCAGCCAAGAGGGGGGGCGCGGGCACAATGAGCAGTTCTTC
J: TRBJ2-2; V: TRBV19; size: -; D: TRBD1; CDR3: CASSRVGTGGYTGELFF; DNA: TGTGCCAGTAGTAGGGTCGGGACAGGGGGATACACCGGGGAGCTGTTTTTT
J: TRBJ1-1; V: TRBV4-1; size: -; D: -; CDR3: CASSQPPTGNTEAFF; DNA: TGCGCCAGCAGCCAACCCCCGACAGGGAACACTGAAGCTTTCTTT
J: TRBJ2-7; V: TRBV3-1/TRBV3-2; size: -; D: TRBD2; CDR3: CARSRRGGVVAYEQYF; DNA: TGTGCCCGCAGCCGCCGGGGGGGGGTAGTTGCCTACGAGCAGTACTTC